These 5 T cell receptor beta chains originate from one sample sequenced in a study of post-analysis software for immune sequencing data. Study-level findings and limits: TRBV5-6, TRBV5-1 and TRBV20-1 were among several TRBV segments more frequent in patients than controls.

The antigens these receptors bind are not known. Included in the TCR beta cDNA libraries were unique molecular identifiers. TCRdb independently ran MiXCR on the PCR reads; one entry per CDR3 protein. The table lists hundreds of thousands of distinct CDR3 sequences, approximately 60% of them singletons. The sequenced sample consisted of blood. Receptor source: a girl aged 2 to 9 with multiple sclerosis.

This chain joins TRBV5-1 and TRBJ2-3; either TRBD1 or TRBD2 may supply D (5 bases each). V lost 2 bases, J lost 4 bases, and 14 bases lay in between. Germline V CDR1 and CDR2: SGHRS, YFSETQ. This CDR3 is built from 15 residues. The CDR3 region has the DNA TGCGCCAGCAGCTTCTTGGGACCTACTCCAGATACGCAGTATTTT. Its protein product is CASSFLGPTPDTQYF.

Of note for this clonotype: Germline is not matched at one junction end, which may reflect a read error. DNA of the CDR3: TGTGTCAGCAGCTCTTCGACAAGCTACTACGAGCAGTACTTC. It specifies CVSSSSTSYYEQYF. This chain links TRBV7-2 with TRBJ2-7; no reliable D call. CDR3 length: 14 residues. Germline V gene sequence: CDR1 SGHTA, CDR2 FQGNSA.

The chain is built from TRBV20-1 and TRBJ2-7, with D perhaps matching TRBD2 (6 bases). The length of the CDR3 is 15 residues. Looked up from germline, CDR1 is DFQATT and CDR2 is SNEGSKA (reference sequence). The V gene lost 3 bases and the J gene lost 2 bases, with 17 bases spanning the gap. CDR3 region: CSASPLGGMPYEQYF. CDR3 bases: TGCAGTGCTAGCCCCTTGGGCGGGATGCCCTACGAGCAGTACTTC.

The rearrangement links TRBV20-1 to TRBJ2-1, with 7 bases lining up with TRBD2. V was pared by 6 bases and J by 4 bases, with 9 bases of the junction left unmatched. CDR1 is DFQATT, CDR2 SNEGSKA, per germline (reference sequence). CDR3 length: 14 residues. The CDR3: CSARSRDYYNEQFF. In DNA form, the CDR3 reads TGCAGTGCCCGTTCCCGGGACTATTACAATGAGCAGTTCTTC.

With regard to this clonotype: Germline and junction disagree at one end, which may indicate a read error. CDR3 sequence reads: CASSQEEGFTDTQYF. In DNA form, the CDR3 reads TGCGCCAGTAGCCAAGAAGAAGGGTTCACAGATACGCAGTATTTT. This chain connects TRBV4-1 to TRBJ2-3, with D uncertain. CDR3 length: 15 residues. From germline, CDR1 is MGHRA and CDR2 YSYEKL.